The clone carrying this T cell receptor beta chain was recorded once. The CDR3 sequence is 13 residues long. CDR1 is LGHNA, CDR2 YSLEER, per germline. The ends were cut back, 0 bases at V and 5 bases at J, with 7 bases in the middle. The data were taken from a study of T cell changes during pregnancy in multiple sclerosis. Measured with immunoSEQ multiplex PCR; TCRdb has only the in-frame clones, and not every one. The sample holds 78,000 or so clones, around nine tenths seen once. This rearrangement joins TRBV4-3 to TRBJ1-1, with D hard to call. The sequence was collected from a female donor with multiple sclerosis, enrolled in a pregnancy study. The sequencing used CD4+ T cells from peripheral blood mononuclear cells, collected before pregnancy. Here the CDR3 reads CASSQDRGTEAFF. Here the CDR3 DNA reads TGCGCCAGCAGCCAAGATCGCGGGACTGAAGCTTTCTTT.